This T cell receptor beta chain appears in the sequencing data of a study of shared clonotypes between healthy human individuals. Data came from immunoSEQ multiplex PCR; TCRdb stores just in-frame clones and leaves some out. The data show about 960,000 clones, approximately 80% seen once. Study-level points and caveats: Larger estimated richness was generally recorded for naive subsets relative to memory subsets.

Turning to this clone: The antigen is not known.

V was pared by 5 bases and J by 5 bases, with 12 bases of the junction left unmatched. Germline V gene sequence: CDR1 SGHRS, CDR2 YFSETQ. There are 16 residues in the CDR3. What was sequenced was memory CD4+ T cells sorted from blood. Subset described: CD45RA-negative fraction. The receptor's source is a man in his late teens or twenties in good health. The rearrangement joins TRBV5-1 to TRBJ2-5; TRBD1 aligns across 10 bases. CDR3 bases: TGCGCCAGCAGAGGAAGTAGACAGGGGGCTGGGGAGACCCAGTACTTC. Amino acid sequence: CASRGSRQGAGETQYF.